The 16 T cell receptor beta chains below were found in one sample sequenced in a study of CD8 T cells in Susac syndrome. Random-hexamer reverse transcription was applied to roughly 0.5 to 1 ug RNA. Each CDR3 protein is one row after TCRdb ran MiXCR on the immunoSEQ multiplex PCR reads. The table shows some 120,000 distinct CDR3 sequences, with about 94% occurring only once. Sequencing used CD8+ T cells from PBMCs. These receptors were obtained from a human donor with Susac syndrome.

The genes are TRBV6-1 and TRBJ2-7; D not certain. The germline V gene encodes CDR1 MNHNS and CDR2 SASEGT. The length of the CDR3 is 13 residues. V was trimmed by 0 bases and J by 9 bases, leaving 12 bases between them. CDR3: CASSEAEISGQYF. The CDR3, as DNA: TGTGCCAGCAGTGAAGCCGAGATAAGTGGGCAGTACTTC.

The V gene is TRBV4-1, the J gene TRBJ2-7, with a weak D call TRBD1 (5 bases). This CDR3 region has 16 residues. With 0 bases removed from V and 5 bases from J, the gap between germline ends came to 17 bases. CDR1 is MGHRA and CDR2 is YSYEKL in the germline V gene. The CDR3 spells CASSQDIGRVSDEQYF. The CDR3, as DNA: TGCGCCAGCAGCCAAGATATCGGCAGGGTATCCGACGAGCAGTACTTC.

The chain employs TRBV28 and TRBJ2-1; TRBD1 or TRBD2 may be the D gene (5 bases each). Germline V CDR1 and CDR2: MDHEN, SYDVKM. Trimming cost V 3 bases and J 4 bases, with 10 bases left between them. The CDR3 contains 14 residues. Here the CDR3 reads CASSLGTYYNEQFF. CDR3 DNA sequence: TGTGCCAGCAGTTTGGGGACCTATTACAATGAGCAGTTCTTC.

This chain links TRBV4-3 with TRBJ2-7; 7 bases are shared with TRBD1. The junction had 15 bases not matched to a gene; V was cut back by 2 bases and J by 2 bases. Looked up from germline, CDR1 is LGHNA and CDR2 is YSLEER. The CDR3 totals 18 residues. The CDR3 DNA is TGCGCCAGCAGCCAATGGCCCCCCACAGGGGCGCTTACCTACGAGCAGTACTTC. Translated: CASSQWPPTGALTYEQYF.

Only a few counts were recorded for this clonotype. The rearrangement links TRBV30 to TRBJ1-1, with D unresolved. Trimming left V 1 base short and J 3 bases short, with 3 bases between. The CDR3 has 11 amino acids. The germline V gene has CDR1 GTSNPN and CDR2 SVGIG (reference sequence). CDR3 bases: TGTGCCTGGAGTGGGGACACTGAAGCTTTCTTT. Its translation: CAWSGDTEAFF.

V usage is TRBV19 and J usage is TRBJ2-3, with a weak D call TRBD2 (5 bases). The V end was cut by 3 bases, the J end by 3 bases, with 10 bases between. The germline gives CDR1 LNHDA, CDR2 SQIVND (reference sequence). The CDR3 has 14 residues. The CDR3 DNA reads as TGTGCCAGTAGTATCACGGGCGGGACAGATACGCAGTATTTT. Protein: CASSITGGTDTQYF.

The chain has TRBV30 and TRBJ2-3, with 9 bases lining up with TRBD2. This CDR3 contains 15 residues. Germline CDR1 and CDR2: GTSNPN and SVGIG (reference sequence). The trim removed 1 base at V and 5 bases at J, leaving 7 bases unmatched. The CDR3 coding sequence is TGTGCCTGGAGTGACTTAGCGGGAGAGGTAGATACGCAGTATTTT. It codes for CAWSDLAGEVDTQYF.

This chain links TRBV24-1 with TRBJ2-5, with 7 bases that match TRBD2. The CDR3 length is 14 residues. The V gene end was trimmed by 2 bases and the J gene end by 4 bases; junction bases not matched to a gene: 3. Germline CDR1 is KGHDR and CDR2 is SFDVKD. The CDR3 DNA is TGTGCCACCAGTGATTATCCGGGAGGAGAGACCCAGTACTTC. Residues: CATSDYPGGETQYF.

This clonotype was observed a single time. CDR3 sequence (DNA): TGTGCCAGCACGAAGTTGTACGGGACGAACTATGGCTACACCTTC. Its translation is CASTKLYGTNYGYTF. The chain joins TRBV27 to TRBJ1-2; D might be TRBD1 (5 bases). Trimming left V 7 bases short and J 2 bases short, with 17 bases between. This CDR3 has 15 amino acids. Germline V gives CDR1 MNHEY, CDR2 SMNVEV (reference sequence).

DNA for the CDR3: TGTGCCAGCAGTTTGGGCATGGAGCGGAGCCTTTGGGAGCAGTACTTC. Its protein product is CASSLGMERSLWEQYF. The V gene is TRBV12-3 or TRBV12-4, the J gene TRBJ2-7; maybe TRBD2 (5 bases). The CDR3 totals 16 residues. The germline V and J ends were trimmed by 3 bases and 7 bases, with 22 bases remaining between them.

The CDR3 protein is CASSPNTIYF. The CDR3 DNA is TGTGCCAGCAGTCCAAACACCATATATTTT. The J gene is TRBJ1-3, the V gene TRBV12-3 or TRBV12-4; no definite D call. V dropped 5 bases and J dropped 6 bases, with 2 bases sitting between them. This CDR3 is 10 amino acids long.

The chain recombines TRBV7-6 with TRBJ2-2; maybe TRBD1 (7 bases). CDR3 length equals 16 residues. Germline V lookup: CDR1 SGHVS, CDR2 FNYEAQ. With 5 bases removed from V and 5 bases from J, the gap between germline ends came to 18 bases. This CDR3 is CASSADRDFTTGELFF. As DNA, the CDR3 is TGTGCCAGCAGCGCCGACAGGGACTTCACGACCGGGGAGCTGTTTTTT.

This rearrangement joins TRBV4-1 to TRBJ2-7; no reliable D call. Trimming pared 4 bases from V and 3 bases from J, leaving 10 bases between. Looked up from germline, CDR1 is MGHRA and CDR2 is YSYEKL. CDR3 length: 13 amino acids. The CDR3 bases are TGCGCCAGCAGCCGGAGTATCGGCTACGAGCAGTACTTC. Its translation is CASSRSIGYEQYF.

CDR3 loop: CASSPGTGGLEQYF. The CDR3 bases are TGTGCCAGCAGCCCGGGGACAGGGGGCCTCGAGCAGTACTTC. The J gene is TRBJ2-7, the V gene TRBV7-9, with 12 bases identical to TRBD1. In germline, CDR1 is SEHNR, CDR2 FQNEAQ (reference sequence). The V gene end was trimmed by 5 bases and the J gene end by 6 bases; junction bases not matched to a gene: 5. The CDR3 is made up of 14 amino acids.

This chain links TRBV12-3 or TRBV12-4 with TRBJ2-7; D gene uncertain. CDR3 length: 12 residues. Trimming took 3 bases from V and 1 from J, leaving 4 bases between them. The CDR3 loop reads CASSFPSYEQYF. Here the CDR3 DNA reads TGTGCCAGCAGTTTCCCATCCTACGAGCAGTACTTC.

This chain links TRBV13 with TRBJ2-1; the match to TRBD1 covers 9 bases. This CDR3 spans 15 amino acids. Germline trimming cut 5 bases from V and 4 bases from J; bases unmatched to any gene: 6. Germline CDR1 PRHDT, CDR2 FYEKMQ (reference sequence). The CDR3 reads CASSARDRAYNEQFF. CDR3 DNA: TGTGCCAGCAGCGCCCGGGACAGGGCTTACAATGAGCAGTTCTTC.